The 27 T cell receptor beta chains given below trace back to one sample, sequenced in a study of identical twins. One entry per CDR3 protein results from TCRdb running MiXCR on the 5' RACE reads. The sample shows 400,000 to 500,000 distinct CDR3 sequences, around 20% of them seen only once. Material: naive T cells sorted from blood. The receptors were gathered from a man in his fifties or sixties in good health.

The table lists this clonotype with a few counts. The J gene is TRBJ2-1, the V gene TRBV20-1, with D maybe TRBD2 (6 bases). CDR3 size: 11 residues. Germline V gene sequence: CDR1 DFQATT, CDR2 SNEGSKA (reference sequence). The CDR3 here is CKTGTYNEQFF. In DNA form, the CDR3 reads TGCAAAACCGGGACTTACAATGAGCAGTTCTTC.

Concerning this clonotype: A much larger clone sits a single nucleotide away, making a read error possible. J is TRBJ2-2 and V is TRBV6-5; 7 bases agree with TRBD1. Looked up from germline, CDR1 is MNHEY and CDR2 is SVGAGI. The CDR3 is 14 residues long. V lost 4 bases to trimming and J lost 4 bases; unmatched junction nucleotides: 3. CDR3 amino acids: CASSFRGPTGELFF. DNA for the CDR3: TGTGCCAGCAGTTTTAGGGGGCCCACCGGGGAGCTGTTTTTT.

The V gene is TRBV2, the J gene TRBJ2-6; D gene ambiguous. The CDR3 loop spans 17 amino acids. V lost 5 bases and J 1 base, leaving 15 bases between the germline ends. Germline V gene sequence: CDR1 SNHLY, CDR2 FYNNEI. The CDR3 protein is CASSRQPIQSGANVLTF. In nucleotides, the CDR3 is TGTGCCAGCAGTCGTCAACCCATACAATCTGGGGCCAACGTCCTGACTTTC.

This clonotype has only a few counts. The chain combines TRBV6-5 with TRBJ2-6; no firm D call. Between the trimmed V and J ends, which lost 4 bases and 1 base, there was a span of 5 bases. CDR1 and CDR2 (germline): MNHEY, SVGAGI. The length of the CDR3 is 14 residues. The CDR3 nucleotides read TGTGCCAGCAGTTCTGGGTCTGGGGCCAACGTCCTGACTTTC. This codes for CASSSGSGANVLTF.

This clonotype was found many times. The genes are TRBV29-1 and TRBJ2-3; 13 bases are a match to TRBD2. This CDR3 comprises 15 residues. Germline trimming cut 7 bases from V and 4 bases from J; bases unmatched to any gene: 8. Looked up from germline, CDR1 is SQVTM and CDR2 is ANQGSEA. DNA of the CDR3: TGCAGCGACCTTCAACTAGCGGGGGGGCCAGATACGCAGTATTTT. Residues: CSDLQLAGGPDTQYF.

This clonotype was observed a few times. V is TRBV2 and J is TRBJ2-1; 7 nucleotides line up with TRBD2. Looked up from germline, CDR1 is SNHLY and CDR2 is FYNNEI. With V trimmed by 1 base and J by 6 bases, 3 bases remained unmatched. The CDR3 runs to 14 residues. CDR3 nucleotide sequence: TGTGCCAGCAGTGAAGGACTAGCCGGCAATGAGCAGTTCTTC. It encodes CASSEGLAGNEQFF.

V is TRBV20-1 and J is TRBJ2-1; either TRBD1 or TRBD2 may supply D (6 bases each). The CDR3 contains 11 residues. Trimming cost V 6 bases and J 10 bases, with 13 bases left between them. Germline lookup yields CDR1 DFQATT and CDR2 SNEGSKA (reference sequence). The CDR3 is CSAGQGREQFF. The CDR3 DNA is TGCAGTGCCGGCCAGGGGAGGGAGCAGTTCTTC.

This chain connects TRBV5-5 to TRBJ2-7, with 9 bases that match TRBD1. This CDR3 has 13 residues. The germline CDR1 and CDR2 sequences are SGHKS and YYEKEE (reference sequence). J lost 6 bases, V lost 3 bases, and 4 bases had no gene match. Here the CDR3 DNA reads TGTGCCAGCAGCTGGGACAGGGACGTCGAGCAGTACTTC. Translated, it gives CASSWDRDVEQYF.

This clonotype has just one count. V is TRBV3-1 and J is TRBJ2-2; 8 nucleotides agree with TRBD1. The CDR3 runs to 14 residues. CDR1 is LGHDT and CDR2 is YNNKEL in the germline V gene (reference sequence). Losses at the gene ends were 1 base for V and 6 bases for J; bases not matched to a gene: 1. The CDR3 region has the DNA TGTGCCAGCAGCCAAGGGACAGGGCCCGGGGAGCTGTTTTTT. Its protein product is CASSQGTGPGELFF.

This clonotype was detected only a few times. The genes are TRBV29-1 and TRBJ2-7, with D possibly called TRBD1 or TRBD2 (5 bases each). Germline CDR1 SQVTM, CDR2 ANQGSEA. This CDR3 has 15 amino acids. Trimming took 7 bases from V and 6 from J, leaving 25 bases between them. CDR3 amino acids: CSAGIGGPGAAEQYF. The CDR3 DNA follows: TGCAGCGCAGGTATTGGTGGGCCCGGGGCCGCCGAGCAGTACTTC.

This chain connects TRBV5-1 to TRBJ2-1; 12 bases are a match to TRBD2. The CDR3 runs 15 residues. J lost 7 bases, V lost 4 bases, and 6 bases had no gene match. CDR1 SGHRS and CDR2 YFSETQ come from the germline V gene. For the CDR3, the DNA is TGCGCCAGCAGCGCCGGGACTAGCGGGCCTAATGAGCAGTTCTTC. It codes for CASSAGTSGPNEQFF. Full variable domain (missing parts from reference TRBV5-1 and TRBJ2-1): KAGVTQTPRYLIKTRGQQVTLSCSPISGHRSVSWYQQTPGQGLQFLFEYFSETQRNKGNFPGRFSGRQFSNSRSEMNVSTLELGDSALYLCASSAGTSGPNEQFFGPGTRLTVL.

This clonotype was counted only a few times. V gene TRBV4-3 combines with J gene TRBJ2-1; D gene ambiguous. Looked up from germline, CDR1 is LGHNA and CDR2 is YSLEER. The CDR3 is made up of 15 amino acids. V was shortened by 5 bases and J by 0 bases, with 11 bases between the two germline ends. CDR3 coding DNA: TGCGCCAGCAGCAAGACACGGAGCTCCTACAATGAGCAGTTCTTC. Amino acids: CASSKTRSSYNEQFF.

J is TRBJ2-1 and V is TRBV6-5; D remains ambiguous. Germline V lookup: CDR1 MNHEY, CDR2 SVGAGI. This CDR3 comprises 12 residues. V lost 8 bases, J lost 9 bases, and 14 bases lay in between. In nucleotides, the CDR3 is TGTGCCAGCTCTTCGGGCCTCGGTGAGCAGTTCTTC. Protein: CASSSGLGEQFF.

This rearrangement joins TRBV6-2 or TRBV6-3 to TRBJ2-1; D is uncertain. Trimming shortened V by 4 bases and J by 9 bases, and 10 bases separated the two germline ends. Looked up from germline, CDR1 is MNHEY and CDR2 is SVGEGT. The CDR3 runs 12 residues. CDR3 in DNA: TGTGCCAGCAGTTTGGTAGAGGCTGAGCAGTTCTTC. Encoded protein: CASSLVEAEQFF.

This clonotype has at least ten counts. The V call is TRBV3-1, the J call TRBJ1-3; 7 positions match TRBD1. Germline V lookup: CDR1 LGHDT, CDR2 YNNKEL (reference sequence). The CDR3 spans 17 residues. Losses at the gene ends were 3 bases for V and 3 bases for J; bases not matched to a gene: 11. The CDR3 is CASSHVALTGSGNTIYF. For the CDR3, the DNA is TGTGCCAGCAGCCACGTGGCTCTGACAGGGAGTGGAAACACCATATATTTT.

This clonotype showed up just a few times. V usage is TRBV20-1 and J usage is TRBJ2-1, with 7 bases matching TRBD2. J was trimmed by 1 base and V by 0 bases; bases with no gene match: 3. The CDR3 sequence is 15 residues long. Germline lookup yields CDR1 DFQATT and CDR2 SNEGSKA (reference sequence). Written as DNA, the CDR3 is TGCAGTGCTAGAGATTGGCGGGAGTCCTACAATGAGCAGTTCTTC. Protein sequence: CSARDWRESYNEQFF.

On this clonotype itself: Mismatch with germline at one junction end may stem from a read error. The chain couples TRBV28 to TRBJ2-7, with D tentatively TRBD1 or TRBD2 (5 bases each). The CDR3 spans 14 residues. Germline CDR1 MDHEN, CDR2 SYDVKM. The CDR3 here is CASSLDGTPYEQSF. The CDR3 DNA reads TGTGCCAGCAGCCTCGACGGGACCCCTTACGAGCAGTCCTTC.

In its sample, this clonotype was seen a few times. The V gene is TRBV6-1, the J gene TRBJ2-7; 9 bases fit TRBD1. CDR3 length equals 14 residues. V was clipped by 5 bases and J by 7 bases; unmatched bases: 9. CDR1 is MNHNS, CDR2 SASEGT, per germline. DNA of the CDR3: TGTGCCAGCAGTCGCCGACAGGGGGTTGATGAGCAGTACTTC. Amino acids: CASSRRQGVDEQYF.

This clonotype came up a few times. V usage is TRBV20-1 and J usage is TRBJ2-3; TRBD2 agrees at 7 bases. Germline V gene data show CDR1 as DFQATT and CDR2 as SNEGSKA (reference sequence). The J segment lost 3 bases and the V segment lost 6 bases, leaving 6 bases of the junction unmatched. The CDR3 is 13 residues long. CDR3 sequence reads: CSAPGLKTDTQYF. Written as DNA, the CDR3 is TGCAGTGCCCCGGGACTAAAGACAGATACGCAGTATTTT.

CDR3 loop: CSALDRGSYNSPLHF. The CDR3 DNA is TGCAGTGCTCTGGACCGCGGCTCCTATAATTCACCCCTCCACTTT. V and J are TRBV20-1 and TRBJ1-6; no definite D call. This CDR3 contains 15 residues. Germline values: CDR1 DFQATT, CDR2 SNEGSKA (reference sequence). The V gene lost 5 bases and the J gene lost 0 bases, with 11 bases spanning the gap.

This clonotype was counted many times. The chain has TRBV20-1 and TRBJ2-5, with 11 nucleotides matching TRBD2. V trimming: 1 base; J trimming: 1 base; junction bases outside the gene matches: 11. This CDR3 is built from 18 residues. Germline-derived CDR1 and CDR2 are DFQATT and SNEGSKA (reference sequence). The CDR3 DNA follows: TGCAGTGCTAGAGCAAGACTAGCGGGGAAAGGGGTCCAAGAGACCCAGTACTTC. This encodes CSARARLAGKGVQETQYF.

V gene TRBV4-2 combines with J gene TRBJ2-1; D could derive from TRBD1 or TRBD2 (5 bases each). The CDR3 runs to 13 residues. From germline, CDR1 is LGHNA and CDR2 YNFKEQ. Trimming removed 3 bases at V and 8 bases at J, with 11 bases between. The CDR3 DNA reads as TGTGCCAGCAGCCACGCCGGGACCCATGAGCAGTTCTTC. It codes for CASSHAGTHEQFF.

In DNA form, the CDR3 reads TGTGCCAGCAGGAATAGGGACAAGTCCTACGAGCAGTACTTC. Amino acids: CASRNRDKSYEQYF. The chain employs TRBV12-3 or TRBV12-4 and TRBJ2-7, with D perhaps matching TRBD1 (6 bases). The V gene lost 6 bases and the J gene lost 1 base, with 13 bases spanning the gap. This CDR3 region has 14 residues.

This clonotype occurred many times. The chain couples TRBV5-1 to TRBJ1-5, with no clear D. This CDR3 comprises 15 residues. The germline V gene encodes CDR1 SGHRS and CDR2 YFSETQ. V shed 0 bases and J shed 0 bases, with 7 bases lying between them. The CDR3 sequence is CASSLAGHSNQPQHF. In nucleotides, the CDR3 is TGCGCCAGCAGCTTGGCCGGCCATAGCAATCAGCCCCAGCATTTT.

In this sample, this clonotype turned up a few times. V is TRBV24-1 and J is TRBJ2-7; TRBD2 agrees at 8 bases. The CDR3 covers 13 residues. Trimming at V came to 7 bases and at J to 4 bases, leaving 5 bases not matched to a gene. CDR1 is KGHDR, CDR2 SFDVKD, per germline. DNA for the CDR3: TGTGCCACCAGCGTAGCGGGGACTTACGAGCAGTACTTC. Encoded protein: CATSVAGTYEQYF.

In its sample, this clonotype was seen a few times. The chain has TRBV11-2 and TRBJ2-3; 14 bases fit TRBD2. Trimming at V came to 3 bases and at J to 2 bases, leaving 7 bases not matched to a gene. The CDR3 loop spans 18 amino acids. Germline V CDR1 and CDR2: SGHAT, FQNNGV. CDR3 in DNA: TGTGCCAGCAGCTTGAGGGGGACTAGCGGGGGAGCCACAGATACGCAGTATTTT. Residues: CASSLRGTSGGATDTQYF.

V gene TRBV27 combines with J gene TRBJ2-1; 14 bases agree with TRBD2. This CDR3 has 20 amino acids. Germline CDR1 is MNHEY and CDR2 is SMNVEV (reference sequence). Losses at the gene ends were 0 bases for V and 1 base for J; bases not matched to a gene: 8. CDR3 region: CASSLSSGLAGGVSYNEQFF. Here the CDR3 DNA reads TGTGCCAGCAGTTTATCGTCCGGACTAGCGGGGGGTGTGTCCTACAATGAGCAGTTCTTC.